This T cell receptor (beta chain) was profiled in a study of human T cells and chemical hapten exposure. TCRdb fed the RACE reads into MiXCR, producing one record per CDR3 protein. The sample holds a few hundred thousand distinct CDR3 sequences; roughly 6.3% are singletons and the top ten take less than 6.5%. V was trimmed by 1 base and J by 3 bases, leaving 15 bases between them. There are 17 residues in the CDR3. The germline gives CDR1 KGHSH, CDR2 LQKENI. Time point meaning: patch test 2, 6 weeks after DPC sensitization. Regarding treatment: therapeutic diphenylcyclopropenone sensitization with weekly scalp DPC.

This receptor was identified in a woman aged 18-35 years with alopecia areata. Some clones in this sample may be carry-over from other donors' samples. The rearrangement links TRBV18 to TRBJ1-4; possible D gene TRBD1, 5 bases. The sequencing used whole blood, collected in connection with sensitization to the hapten diphenylcyclopropenone (DPC). CDR3 sequence (DNA): TGTGCCAGCTCACCACGAGGGACCGCACAGCCTAATGAAAAACTGTTTTTT. It encodes CASSPRGTAQPNEKLFF.